This T cell receptor (beta chain) was identified in a study of Graves' ophthalmopathy and Graves' hyperthyroidism. Across the study: Researchers classed hyperthyroidism as stable given no ophthalmopathy within 18 months of follow-up. Study findings and constraints: Blood samples also showed most expanded thyroid clonotypes exceeding 0.001 frequency. A model of 13 signatures distinguished ophthalmopathy from stable hyperthyroidism at approximately 90% sensitivity and roughly 81% specificity.

Hyperthyroidism patients had new diagnoses, durations under 2 months, and ages of 18 to 65. The sample holds many counts of this clonotype. As yet, its antigen is unknown. The CDR3 spans 14 residues. Trimming removed 3 bases from V and 5 bases from J, with 13 bases in between. Amplification of TCR beta CDR3 regions used RNA transcripts. RT-PCR was first run with HTBI primers, then multiplex PCR in a second round. MiXCR, run by TCRdb on the multiplex PCR reads, gives a single entry per CDR3 protein. The sample has around 1,200,000 distinct CDR3 sequences, about 40% seen once; the top ten hold around 10%.

Sequencing was performed on peripheral blood or thyroid tissue (not recorded which). This clonotype was sampled from an adult man with Graves' hyperthyroidism. This chain connects TRBV12-3 or TRBV12-4 to TRBJ2-5; perhaps TRBD2 as D (6 bases). CDR3 region: CASSLSKGGETQYF. The DNA for the CDR3 is TGTGCCAGCAGTTTGTCAAAGGGAGGCGAGACCCAGTACTTC.